This T cell receptor beta chain was identified in a study of blood T cell repertoires in COVID-19. Study-wide context: The United States, Italy and Spain provided the acute and convalescent COVID-19 samples.

Original methodology: Researchers report that nucleated cell counts were estimated from reference gene primer amplification. Profiling relied on immunoSEQ multiplex PCR, and the TCRdb table lists in-frame clones only, not all of them. V, J and clone size were drawn from that table, and D and trimming were deduced from the DNA. Here the sample spans about 440,000 clones, around 89% being singletons. Material for sequencing was peripheral blood. The clonotype comes from a woman aged 30 to 39 with acute or convalescent COVID-19.

The CDR3 region has the DNA TGTGCCAGTCAAGACAGATACTACAATGAGCAGTTCTTC. Translation gives CASQDRYYNEQFF. The V call is TRBV19, the J call TRBJ2-1; the D gene is possibly TRBD1 (5 bases). This CDR3 comprises 13 residues. Germline lookup yields CDR1 LNHDA and CDR2 SQIVND (reference sequence). Trimming pared 8 bases from V and 3 bases from J, leaving 11 bases between.